Shown below are 29 T cell receptor beta chains from a single sample sequenced in a study of blood T cell repertoires in COVID-19. Method: immunoSEQ multiplex PCR; TCRdb's copy keeps in-frame clones and lacks some. Of about 200,000 clones detected, approximately 87% appear once; the ten largest clones hold 0.6% to 1%. Sequences were obtained from peripheral blood. The receptors were gathered from a woman aged 70 to 79 with acute or convalescent COVID-19.

This chain uses TRBV12-5 with TRBJ2-1; 11 bases are a match to TRBD2. This CDR3 has 17 amino acids. Germline V lookup: CDR1 LGHNT, CDR2 FRNRAP. The V and J ends lost 2 bases and 3 bases, in that order; junction bases with no gene match: 6. Here the CDR3 DNA reads TGTGCTAGTGGTTTGCTAAGACTAGCGGGGTTCTACAATGAGCAGTTCTTC. Translation gives CASGLLRLAGFYNEQFF.

This chain uses TRBV5-4 with TRBJ2-1; 8 positions match TRBD1. Germline V gene data show CDR1 as SGHNT and CDR2 as YYREEE (reference sequence). J was trimmed by 6 bases and V by 4 bases; bases with no gene match: 9. The CDR3 runs to 15 residues. CDR3 in DNA: TGTGCCAGCAGCCCTGCCGGGACAGGACGCAATGAGCAGTTCTTC. This translates into CASSPAGTGRNEQFF.

The chain uses TRBV19 and TRBJ2-7; 7 bases are a match to TRBD2. The CDR3 covers 14 residues. CDR1 is LNHDA, CDR2 SQIVND, per germline (reference sequence). V gave up 4 bases and J gave up 0 bases; unmatched junction bases: 3. The CDR3 nucleotides are TGTGCCAGTAGTAAGCGGGAAAGCTCCTACGAGCAGTACTTC. Translating it yields CASSKRESSYEQYF.

This sequence joins TRBV24-1 and TRBJ2-3; no reliable D call. Per germline, CDR1 KGHDR and CDR2 SFDVKD. This CDR3 region has 15 residues. Trimming cost V 3 bases and J 0 bases, with 9 bases left between them. In DNA, the CDR3 is TGTGCCACCAGTGATAAGTCCACAAGCACAGATACGCAGTATTTT. Amino acid sequence: CATSDKSTSTDTQYF.

V and J are TRBV5-1 and TRBJ1-1; unclear D gene. Deletions cut 0 bases from V and 5 bases from J, with 11 bases between. The V gene's germline CDR1 is SGHRS and CDR2 YFSETQ. The CDR3 length is 14 residues. The CDR3 nucleotides read TGCGCCAGCAGCTTGGTTGACTCATTTACTGAAGCTTTCTTT. This encodes CASSLVDSFTEAFF.

The chain employs TRBV6-5 and TRBJ1-1, with TRBD1 matching over 9 bases. The germline gives CDR1 MNHEY, CDR2 SVGAGI. Losses at the gene ends were 6 bases for V and 3 bases for J; bases not matched to a gene: 8. The CDR3 is 15 residues long. This CDR3 reads CASRGTGWGDTEAFF. In nucleotides, the CDR3 is TGTGCCAGCAGAGGGACAGGGTGGGGTGACACTGAAGCTTTCTTT.

The count of this clone is one. The chain joins TRBV3-1 (or the pseudogene TRBV3-2) to TRBJ2-3, with 14 bases matching TRBD2. The length of the CDR3 is 17 residues. Germline CDR1 is LGHDT and CDR2 is YNNKEL (reference sequence). V trimming: 4 bases; J trimming: 3 bases; junction bases outside the gene matches: 6. Here the CDR3 reads CASSPTSGGAGTDTQYF. CDR3 DNA: TGTGCCAGCAGCCCGACTAGCGGGGGGGCCGGAACAGATACGCAGTATTTT.

This clone occurred once. The chain is built from TRBV6-5 and TRBJ1-2; maybe TRBD1 (6 bases). Germline loops: CDR1 MNHEY, CDR2 SVGAGI. The CDR3 contains 15 residues. Between the trimmed V and J ends, which lost 5 bases and 0 bases, there was a span of 13 bases. The DNA of the CDR3 is TGTGCCAGCAGTCAGGGGACATACGCTAACTATGGCTACACCTTC. Translated: CASSQGTYANYGYTF.

The V and J genes are TRBV19 and TRBJ2-2; 12 bases are shared with TRBD1. Looked up from germline, CDR1 is LNHDA and CDR2 is SQIVND (reference sequence). The length of the CDR3 is 14 residues. The V gene end was trimmed by 10 bases and the J gene end by 5 bases; junction bases not matched to a gene: 5. The CDR3 bases are TGTGCCATGGGGGACAGGGGGCATACCGGGGAGCTGTTTTTT. Translating gives CAMGDRGHTGELFF. The full variable domain, completed using reference TRBV19 and TRBJ2-2, is DGGITQSPKYLFRKEGQNVTLSCEQNLNHDAMYWYRQDPGQGLRLIYYSQIVNDFQKGDIAEGYSVSREKKESFPLTVTSAQKNPTAFYLCAMGDRGHTGELFFGEGSRLTVL.

Many counts were recorded for this clone. This chain connects TRBV6-5 to TRBJ2-7; D remains ambiguous. Germline CDR1 and CDR2: MNHEY and SVGAGI. V lost 6 bases to trimming and J lost 0 bases, with 12 bases between them. The CDR3 runs 14 residues. The CDR3 region has the DNA TGTGCCAGCAGCCTCACCAGGTACTCCTACGAGCAGTACTTC. Translation gives CASSLTRYSYEQYF.

This chain uses TRBV10-3 with TRBJ1-5; 9 bases map to TRBD1. Trimming cost V 0 bases and J 6 bases; bases outside gene matches: 12. Looked up from germline, CDR1 is ENHRY and CDR2 is SYGVKD. The CDR3 has 18 residues. The CDR3 here is CAISESGLSTGGGQPQHF. CDR3 nucleotides: TGTGCCATCAGTGAGTCAGGCTTATCGACAGGGGGAGGTCAGCCCCAGCATTTT.

CDR3 protein: CASSQQGWRDTEAFF. The CDR3 DNA sequence: TGTGCCAGCAGCCAACAGGGGTGGCGGGACACTGAAGCTTTCTTT. J is TRBJ1-1 and V is TRBV7-2, with TRBD1 identical over 7 bases. The junction had 9 bases not matched to a gene; V was cut back by 5 bases and J by 3 bases. Looked up from germline, CDR1 is SGHTA and CDR2 is FQGNSA. This CDR3 has 15 amino acids.

The chain combines TRBV5-4 with TRBJ1-3; D ambiguous. The CDR3 contains 19 residues. With 0 bases removed from V and 0 bases from J, the gap between germline ends came to 19 bases. Germline values: CDR1 SGHNT, CDR2 YYREEE (reference sequence). CDR3 in amino acids: CASSLGSGGGLSSGNTIYF. The CDR3 DNA reads as TGTGCCAGCAGCTTGGGGTCGGGCGGCGGGCTTAGCTCTGGAAACACCATATATTTT.

CDR3 sequence: CASRPTGQGRQETQYF. CDR3 DNA sequence: TGCGCCAGCCGTCCTACGGGACAGGGTAGGCAAGAGACCCAGTACTTC. The chain uses TRBV4-1 and TRBJ2-5, with TRBD1 matching 9 bases. Germline CDR1 reads MGHRA; CDR2 reads YSYEKL. The trim removed 8 bases at V and 2 bases at J, leaving 12 bases unmatched. This CDR3 has 16 amino acids.

The J gene is TRBJ1-1, the V gene TRBV10-1; 10 bases line up with TRBD1. The J segment lost 4 bases and the V segment lost 6 bases, leaving 5 bases of the junction unmatched. The CDR3 has 14 amino acids. Germline loops: CDR1 WNHNN, CDR2 SYGVQD (reference sequence). The CDR3 nucleotides read TGCGCCAGCAGCGCGGGACAGGGGCGCACTGAAGCTTTCTTT. Encoded protein: CASSAGQGRTEAFF.

V is TRBV11-3 and J is TRBJ2-7; 12 positions agree with TRBD2. Germline CDR1 reads SGHNT; CDR2 reads YENEEA. V shed 5 bases, J shed 3 bases, and the junction held 2 bases outside the gene matches. The CDR3 is 14 amino acids. In nucleotides, the CDR3 is TGTGCCAGCAGCCCGACTAGCGGGAGCTACGAGCAGTACTTC. As protein: CASSPTSGSYEQYF.

V usage is TRBV18 and J usage is TRBJ1-6; tentative D call: TRBD1 (5 bases). CDR3 length: 15 residues. Germline lookup yields CDR1 KGHSH and CDR2 LQKENI. V dropped 5 bases and J dropped 8 bases, with 16 bases sitting between them. CDR3 sequence (DNA): TGTGCCAGCTCATGGAGCGACAGCTCCCATTCACCCCTCCACTTT. Amino acids: CASSWSDSSHSPLHF. Based on the CDR3 plus reference TRBV18 and TRBJ1-6, the full variable domain is NAGVMQNPRHLVRRRGQEARLRCSPMKGHSHVYWYRQLPEEGLKFMVYLQKENIIDESGMPKERFSAEFPKEGPSILRIQQVVRGDSAAYFCASSWSDSSHSPLHFGNGTRLTVT.

The V and J genes are TRBV11-3 and TRBJ2-5; D is perhaps TRBD2 (5 bases). Trimming cost V 1 base and J 4 bases, with 16 bases left between them. Looked up from germline, CDR1 is SGHNT and CDR2 is YENEEA. This CDR3 contains 16 residues. The CDR3 loop reads CASSLGLKAGGETQYF. The CDR3 nucleotides read TGTGCCAGCAGCTTAGGACTCAAGGCAGGAGGAGAGACCCAGTACTTC. The full variable domain, with the rest looked up from reference TRBV11-3 and TRBJ2-5, is EAGVVQSPRYKIIEKKQPVAFWCNPISGHNTLYWYLQNLGQGPELLIRYENEEAVDDSQLPKDRFSAERLKGVDSTLKIQPAELGDSAVYLCASSLGLKAGGETQYFGPGTRLLVL.

The rearrangement joins TRBV5-1 to TRBJ1-2; D might be TRBD1 (6 bases). Trimming pared 0 bases from V and 7 bases from J, leaving 16 bases between. The germline V gene has CDR1 SGHRS and CDR2 YFSETQ. The CDR3 covers 15 residues. The CDR3: CASSLEGRDMSGYTF. The CDR3, as DNA: TGCGCCAGCAGCTTGGAAGGCAGGGACATGAGTGGCTACACCTTC.

This clone was seen only a few times. Other DNA sequences from this sample encode an identical CDR3 as well. The chain is built from TRBV19 and TRBJ1-1; D might be TRBD1 (5 bases). The CDR3 sequence is 13 residues long. Trimming cost V 1 base and J 2 bases, with 5 bases left between them. Germline V gene lookup returns CDR1 LNHDA and CDR2 SQIVND (reference sequence). The CDR3 DNA sequence: TGTGCCAGTAGTATAGGGGGCAACACTGAAGCTTTCTTT. It codes for CASSIGGNTEAFF.

The CDR3 DNA reads as TGCGCCAGCAGCCAAGATCTCCCCTTACTAGCGGGAGGGTTAAATGAGCAGTTCTTC. It translates to CASSQDLPLLAGGLNEQFF. The V gene is TRBV4-3, the J gene TRBJ2-1; 13 bases match TRBD2. V dropped 0 bases and J dropped 7; count of bases not matched to a gene: 12. This CDR3 has 19 residues. The germline V gene encodes CDR1 LGHNA and CDR2 YSLEER.

The table lists this clone with a count of one. The chain joins TRBV12-3 or TRBV12-4 to TRBJ1-1; 7 nucleotides match TRBD1. This CDR3 has 13 amino acids. J gave up 1 base and V 5 bases, and 1 base lay outside the gene matches. The CDR3 DNA reads as TGTGCCAGCAGTCGGGACAGGAACACTGAAGCTTTCTTT. This encodes CASSRDRNTEAFF.

This clone was counted only a few times. The V and J genes are TRBV20-1 and TRBJ1-2; no reliable D call. V lost 6 bases to trimming and J lost 4 bases, with 9 bases between them. Germline-derived CDR1 and CDR2 are DFQATT and SNEGSKA (reference sequence). The CDR3 contains 11 residues. The CDR3 nucleotides are TGCAGTGCGAAACTATCCTATGGCTACACCTTC. As protein: CSAKLSYGYTF.

The rearrangement joins TRBV5-1 to TRBJ1-6; D unresolved. Germline V gene sequence: CDR1 SGHRS, CDR2 YFSETQ. The CDR3 loop spans 16 amino acids. Trimming stripped 4 bases from V and 4 bases from J, with 15 bases between. The CDR3, as DNA: TGCGCCAGCAGCGTTGGGCAACTTCTATATAATTCACCCCTCCACTTT. As protein: CASSVGQLLYNSPLHF.

The rearrangement uses TRBV10-1 and TRBJ2-7; 13 bases match TRBD2. V gave up 3 bases and J gave up 0 bases; unmatched junction bases: 5. The CDR3 sequence is 17 residues long. The V gene's germline CDR1 is WNHNN and CDR2 SYGVQD (reference sequence). As DNA, the CDR3 is TGCGCCAGCAGTGACTCACTAGCGGGGGGGCACTCCTACGAGCAGTACTTC. This translates into CASSDSLAGGHSYEQYF.

J is TRBJ1-2 and V is TRBV6-5, with 11 bases matching TRBD1. CDR1 is MNHEY, CDR2 SVGAGI, per germline. This CDR3 contains 14 residues. The V segment lost 8 bases and the J segment 8 bases; nucleotides outside the gene matches: 10. CDR3 protein: CASVPGTGGGGYTF. For the CDR3, the DNA is TGTGCCAGCGTCCCCGGGACAGGGGGAGGAGGCTACACCTTC.

The gene calls are TRBV21-1 and TRBJ2-1; the table names TRBD1, a call not compared with the DNA. TRBV21-1 is designated a pseudogene. This CDR3 comprises 15 residues. The CDR3 sequence is CASSKHRVLRNEQFF. Here the CDR3 DNA reads TGTGCCAGCAGCAAGCACAGGGTTCTTCGCAATGAGCAGTTCTTC.

This rearrangement joins TRBV20-1 to TRBJ2-4; D ambiguous. The CDR3 runs 11 residues. V lost 7 bases to trimming and J lost 2 bases, with 6 bases between them. In germline, CDR1 is DFQATT, CDR2 SNEGSKA (reference sequence). CDR3 region: CSGAPKNIQYF. DNA of the CDR3: TGCAGTGGAGCTCCCAAAAACATTCAGTACTTC.

The chain is built from TRBV25-1 and TRBJ2-3; D call uncertain. V lost 5 bases and J 1 base, leaving 7 bases between the germline ends. The V gene's germline CDR1 is MGHDK and CDR2 SYGVNS. The CDR3 spans 13 residues. CDR3 loop: CASSHPRTDTQYF. CDR3 bases: TGTGCCAGCAGTCATCCCCGCACAGATACGCAGTATTTT.